This T cell receptor beta chain was recorded in a study of PD-1 blockade in classical Hodgkin lymphoma. Germline CDR1 is LGHNA and CDR2 is YSLEER. The CDR3 has 15 residues. Unmatched junction bases numbered 11, after V lost 5 bases and J lost 4 bases. Whole-study findings and limits: The repertoire differences lack a defined cause, possibly disease activity or prior therapy. Newly diagnosed patients and complete responders had comparable diversity at baseline.

TCRdb's table, derived via immunoSEQ multiplex PCR, lists solely in-frame clones and lacks some. This table holds just under 40,000 clones, 77% found once. A remark on this clone: As yet, its antigen is unknown.

Time point defined: cycle 4 day 1 (C4D1), after 5 to 7 weeks of nivolumab. Every patient experienced relapse after autologous stem cell transplantation, and brentuximab vedotin exposure varied. This chain uses TRBV4-3 with TRBJ2-7; 7 bases are a match to TRBD1. This clonotype was sampled from a human donor with classical Hodgkin lymphoma. Sequenced here: peripheral blood mononuclear cells (PBMCs), sampled before the fourth cycle of nivolumab. CDR3 in amino acids: CASSARQGGLYEQYF. In DNA, the CDR3 is TGCGCCAGCAGCGCACGACAGGGCGGCTTATACGAGCAGTACTTC.